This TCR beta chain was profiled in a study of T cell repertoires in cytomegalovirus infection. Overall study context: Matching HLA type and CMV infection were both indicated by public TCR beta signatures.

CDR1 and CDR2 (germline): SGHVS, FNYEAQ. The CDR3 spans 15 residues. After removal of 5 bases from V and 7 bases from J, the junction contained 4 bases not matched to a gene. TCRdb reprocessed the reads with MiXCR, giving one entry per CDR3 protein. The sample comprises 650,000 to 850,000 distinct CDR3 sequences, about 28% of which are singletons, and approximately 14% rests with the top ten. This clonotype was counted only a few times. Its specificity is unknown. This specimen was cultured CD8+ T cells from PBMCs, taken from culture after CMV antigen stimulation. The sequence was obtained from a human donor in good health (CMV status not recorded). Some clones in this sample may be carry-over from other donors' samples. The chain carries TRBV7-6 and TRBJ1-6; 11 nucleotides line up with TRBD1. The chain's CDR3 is CASSDRDRGNSPLHF. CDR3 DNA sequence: TGTGCCAGCAGCGACCGGGACAGGGGGAATTCACCCCTCCACTTT. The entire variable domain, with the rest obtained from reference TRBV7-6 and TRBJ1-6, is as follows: GAGVSQSPRYKVTKRGQDVALRCDPISGHVSLYWYRQALGQGPEFLTYFNYEAQQDKSGLPNDRFSAERPEGSISTLTIQRTEQRDSAMYRCASSDRDRGNSPLHFGNGTRLTVT.